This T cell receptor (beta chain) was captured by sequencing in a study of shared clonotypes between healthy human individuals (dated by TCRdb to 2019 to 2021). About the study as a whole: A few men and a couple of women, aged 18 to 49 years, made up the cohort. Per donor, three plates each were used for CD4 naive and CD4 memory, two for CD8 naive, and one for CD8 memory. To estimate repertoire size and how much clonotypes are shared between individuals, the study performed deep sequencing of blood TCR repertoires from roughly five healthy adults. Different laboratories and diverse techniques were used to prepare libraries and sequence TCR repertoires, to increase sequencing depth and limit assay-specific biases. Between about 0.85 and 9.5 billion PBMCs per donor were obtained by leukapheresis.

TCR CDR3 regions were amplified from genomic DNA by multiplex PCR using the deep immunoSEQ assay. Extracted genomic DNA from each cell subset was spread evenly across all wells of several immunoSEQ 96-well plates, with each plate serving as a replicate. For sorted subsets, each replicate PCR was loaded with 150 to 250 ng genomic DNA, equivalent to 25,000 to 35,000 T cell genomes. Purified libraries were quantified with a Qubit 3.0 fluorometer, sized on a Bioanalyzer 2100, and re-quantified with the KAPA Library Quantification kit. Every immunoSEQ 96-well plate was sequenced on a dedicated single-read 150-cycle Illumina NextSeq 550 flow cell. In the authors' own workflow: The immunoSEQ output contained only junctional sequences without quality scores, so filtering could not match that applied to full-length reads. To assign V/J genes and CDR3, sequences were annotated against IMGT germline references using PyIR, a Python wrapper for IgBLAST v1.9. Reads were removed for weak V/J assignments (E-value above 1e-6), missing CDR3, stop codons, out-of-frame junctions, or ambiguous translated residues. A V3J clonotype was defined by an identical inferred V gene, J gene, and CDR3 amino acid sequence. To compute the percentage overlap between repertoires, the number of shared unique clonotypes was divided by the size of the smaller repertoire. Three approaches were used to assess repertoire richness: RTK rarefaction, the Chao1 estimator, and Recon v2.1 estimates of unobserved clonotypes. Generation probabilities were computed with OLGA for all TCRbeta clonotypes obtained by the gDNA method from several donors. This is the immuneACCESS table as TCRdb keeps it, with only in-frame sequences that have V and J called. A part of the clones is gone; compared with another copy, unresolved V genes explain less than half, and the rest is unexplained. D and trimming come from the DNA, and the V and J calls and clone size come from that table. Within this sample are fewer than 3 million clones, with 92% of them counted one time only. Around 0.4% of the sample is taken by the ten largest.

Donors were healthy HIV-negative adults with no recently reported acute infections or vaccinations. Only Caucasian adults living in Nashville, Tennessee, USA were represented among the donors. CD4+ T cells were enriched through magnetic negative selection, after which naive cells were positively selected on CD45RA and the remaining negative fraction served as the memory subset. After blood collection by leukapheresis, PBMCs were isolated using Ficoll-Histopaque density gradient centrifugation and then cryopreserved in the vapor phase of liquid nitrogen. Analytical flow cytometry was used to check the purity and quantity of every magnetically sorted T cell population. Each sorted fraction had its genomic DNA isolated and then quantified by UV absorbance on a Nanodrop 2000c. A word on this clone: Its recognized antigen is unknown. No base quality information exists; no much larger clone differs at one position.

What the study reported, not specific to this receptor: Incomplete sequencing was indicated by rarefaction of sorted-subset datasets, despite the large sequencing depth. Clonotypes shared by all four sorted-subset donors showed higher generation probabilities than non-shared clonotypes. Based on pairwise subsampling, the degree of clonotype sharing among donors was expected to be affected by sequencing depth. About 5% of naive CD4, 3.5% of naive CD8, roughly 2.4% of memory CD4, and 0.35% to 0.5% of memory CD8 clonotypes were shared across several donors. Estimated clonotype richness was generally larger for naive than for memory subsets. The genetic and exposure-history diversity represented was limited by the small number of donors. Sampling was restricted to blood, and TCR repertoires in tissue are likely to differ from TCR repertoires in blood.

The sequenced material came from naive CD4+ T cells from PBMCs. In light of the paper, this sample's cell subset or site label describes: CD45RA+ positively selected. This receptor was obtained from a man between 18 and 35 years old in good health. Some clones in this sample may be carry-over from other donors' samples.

The CDR3 reads as follows: CASSLIGSGDTQYF. The DNA is as follows: TGTGCCAGCAGCCTCATCGGGAGCGGCGATACGCAGTATTTT. The rearrangement combines TRBV7-3 with TRBJ2-3, with TRBD2 as a weak D call on 6 bases. Via the germline V gene, CDR1 is SGHTA and CDR2 FQGTGA. Trimming removed 5 bases from V and 6 bases from J, leaving 15 bases between the germline ends. Measured from the cysteine to the phenylalanine, the CDR3 is 14 residues long. The only DNA kept is the CDR3, 42 bases in frame from the first base.